The entry that follows covers one T cell receptor (beta chain) sequence. Its antigen remains unknown. These data originate in a study of T cell repertoires in cytomegalovirus infection. Study-wide context: HLA-C-restricted CMV epitopes, recently identified, and well-studied HLA-B-restricted ones were used by the study.

TCRdb passed the reads through MiXCR, listing each CDR3 protein once. Among fewer than 850,000 distinct CDR3 sequences listed, under 35% were seen once. Germline V CDR1 and CDR2: ENHRY, SYGVKD. The V and J ends lost 0 bases and 7 bases respectively, with 10 bases between them. There are 13 residues in the CDR3. This receptor was taken from a human donor in good health (CMV status not recorded). Some clones in this sample may be carry-over from other donors' samples. Sequenced here: cultured CD8+ T cells from PBMCs, sampled from culture after CMV antigen stimulation. The chain uses TRBV10-3 and TRBJ2-7; D remains unclear. CDR3 coding DNA: TGTGCCATCAGTGAGTCATCCTACTGGGAGCAGTACTTC. It codes for CAISESSYWEQYF.